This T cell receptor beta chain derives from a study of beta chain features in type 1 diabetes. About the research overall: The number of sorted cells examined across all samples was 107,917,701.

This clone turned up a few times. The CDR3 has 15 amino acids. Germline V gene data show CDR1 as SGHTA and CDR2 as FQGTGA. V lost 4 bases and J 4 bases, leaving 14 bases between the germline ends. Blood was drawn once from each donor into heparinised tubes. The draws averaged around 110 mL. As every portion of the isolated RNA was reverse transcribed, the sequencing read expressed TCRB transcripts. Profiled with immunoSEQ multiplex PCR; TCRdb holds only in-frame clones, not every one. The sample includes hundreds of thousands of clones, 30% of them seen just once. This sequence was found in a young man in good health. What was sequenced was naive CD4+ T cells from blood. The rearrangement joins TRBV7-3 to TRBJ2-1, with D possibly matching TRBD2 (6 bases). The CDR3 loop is CASSSSAGSYNEQFF. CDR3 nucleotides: TGTGCCAGCAGCTCCTCAGCCGGGAGTTACAATGAGCAGTTCTTC.